This T cell receptor (beta chain) was retrieved from a study of blood T cell repertoires in COVID-19. Study information: PBMCs, B-cell-depleted T cells, or T cells were the source of the cDNA or gDNA that made up the material.

Original processing notes: Using reference gene primer amplification, nucleated cell counts were estimated. Libraries were prepared by immunoSEQ multiplex PCR; TCRdb keeps only in-frame clonotypes and omits some of them. From that table come the V and J calls and clone size; the DNA was used to work out D and trimming. The table lists roughly 260,000 clones, 88% of them singletons. Per germline, CDR1 SGHRS and CDR2 YFSETQ. V shed 4 bases and J shed 1 base, with 12 bases lying between them. This CDR3 has 14 amino acids. Sequenced sample: peripheral blood. The receptor was derived from a man between 60 and 75 years old who had recovered from COVID-19. The rearrangement uses TRBV5-1 and TRBJ2-7; D is possibly TRBD2 (7 bases). DNA of the CDR3: TGCGCCAGCAGCGACGGGGGGCCATCCTACGAGCAGTACTTC. Its translation: CASSDGGPSYEQYF.